These 5 T cell receptor beta chains were sequenced from one sample in a study of graft-versus-host responses after intestinal transplantation listed by TCRdb under 2021. Receptor amplification or capture employed the immunoSEQ multiplex PCR assay. What TCRdb holds here is the immuneACCESS table cut down to in-frame rearrangements. Part of the clones is not present; checked against another copy, under half of the missing clones reflect an unresolved V gene, and the others are unexplained. Across this sample there are 80,000 to 100,000 clones, with roughly nine tenths seen only once. Together, the top ten hold approximately 0.34% of the sample. For these receptors, no antigen is known. The time point label, read with the paper, signifies: cells obtained before transplantation from donor or recipient. Sequencing used unstimulated CD4+ T cells sorted from spleen or lymph node cells, obtained before intestinal transplant. These receptors originate from a human donor who received an intestinal transplant.

The chain employs TRBV7-2 and TRBJ2-7; a possible D gene is TRBD2 (7 bases). The CDR3 spans 16 residues. CDR1 and CDR2 (germline): SGHTA, FQGNSA. V was trimmed by 5 bases and J by 2 bases, leaving 19 bases between them. CDR3 sequence: CASSLRTGGHTYEQYF. The CDR3 DNA reads as TGTGCCAGCAGCCTAAGGACGGGGGGACATACCTACGAGCAGTACTTC.

The chain joins TRBV6-5 to TRBJ2-5; the D is unclear. The CDR3 is made up of 11 amino acids. Germline CDR1 MNHEY, CDR2 SVGAGI. Trimming took off 7 bases at V and 4 bases at J, with 7 bases between the two ends. The CDR3 DNA sequence: TGTGCCAGCACTGCAGGAGAGACCCAGTACTTC. It translates to CASTAGETQYF.

The rearrangement uses TRBV2 and TRBJ2-1; D gene ambiguous. The V and J ends lost 8 bases and 0 bases respectively, with 11 bases between them. Germline V gene data show CDR1 as SNHLY and CDR2 as FYNNEI. This CDR3 is 14 amino acids long. The CDR3 sequence: CASARSISYNEQFF. In DNA form, the CDR3 reads TGTGCCAGCGCCCGCAGTATCTCCTACAATGAGCAGTTCTTC.

V gene TRBV6-1 combines with J gene TRBJ1-5; the D is unclear. The CDR3 extends over 12 amino acids. V was trimmed by 0 bases and J by 7 bases, leaving 4 bases between them. Germline V gene sequence: CDR1 MNHNS, CDR2 SASEGT. The CDR3: CASSEARQPQHF. CDR3 nucleotide sequence: TGTGCCAGCAGTGAAGCACGGCAGCCCCAGCATTTT.

This chain connects TRBV18 to TRBJ2-1; TRBD2 is a possible D gene (5 bases). The CDR3 has 13 amino acids. CDR1 and CDR2 from the germline V gene are KGHSH and LQKENI. V was trimmed by 1 base and J by 6 bases, leaving 7 bases between them. CDR3 coding DNA: TGTGCCAGCTCACCACAGGGAGTCAATGAGCAGTTCTTC. This gives the protein CASSPQGVNEQFF.